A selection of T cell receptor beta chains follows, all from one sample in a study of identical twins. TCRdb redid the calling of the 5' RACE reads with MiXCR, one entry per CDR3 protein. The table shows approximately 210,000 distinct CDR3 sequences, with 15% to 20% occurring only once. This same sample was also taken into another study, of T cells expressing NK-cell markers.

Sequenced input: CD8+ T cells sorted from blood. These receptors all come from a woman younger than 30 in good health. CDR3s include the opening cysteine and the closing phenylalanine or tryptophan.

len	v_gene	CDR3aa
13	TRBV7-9	CASSLLGDQPQHF
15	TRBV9	CASSAQQGRNTEAFF
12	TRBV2	CASSERQPEQYF
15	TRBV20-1	CSAKDPLSSYNEQFF
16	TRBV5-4	CASSLAWGMAYNEQFF
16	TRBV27	CASRFSIWTGKDVLTF
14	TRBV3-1	CASSQGTNTGELFF
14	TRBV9	CASSGRTVAHEQYF
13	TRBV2	CATRRIGNEKLFF
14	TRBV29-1	CSHPLGALGDTQYF
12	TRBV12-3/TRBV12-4	CASSPDRAEQYF
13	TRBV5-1	CASSRSPSDTQYF
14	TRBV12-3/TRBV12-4	CASSFGGTGYGYTF
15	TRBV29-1	CSVVWGKGNTGELFF
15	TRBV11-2	CASSHSGPSRETQYF
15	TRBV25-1	CASSVGAGGGNEQFF
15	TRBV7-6	CASSLTSGAHNEQFF
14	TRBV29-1	CSVEDRGPTNEQFF
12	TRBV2	CASRVRVDEQFF
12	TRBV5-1	CASSEGHAEAFF
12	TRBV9	CASSALGNEQFF
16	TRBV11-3	CASTLTGDWGTGELFF